Following are 3 T cell receptor beta chains from one sample sequenced in a study of Graves' ophthalmopathy and Graves' hyperthyroidism. Amplification from RNA transcripts yielded the TCR beta CDR3 regions. The workflow started with a first-round RT-PCR run with HTBI primers and then moved on to a second-round multiplex PCR. TCRdb re-analysed the multiplex PCR reads in MiXCR, keeping a single row per CDR3 protein. The sample has over 15,000 distinct CDR3 sequences, about 46% seen once; the top ten hold around 25%. Specimen: peripheral blood. These receptors all stem from a middle-aged woman with stable Graves' hyperthyroidism.

This clonotype was picked up many times. V gene TRBV20-1 combines with J gene TRBJ1-1, with D possibly being TRBD1 (5 bases). From germline, CDR1 is DFQATT and CDR2 SNEGSKA (reference sequence). The CDR3 runs 12 residues. V lost 5 bases, J lost 8 bases, and 15 bases lay in between. CDR3 loop: CSALSGREEAFF. As DNA, the CDR3 is TGCAGTGCTCTTTCAGGGCGGGAGGAAGCTTTCTTT.

There are many counts of this clonotype. CDR3 DNA: TGTGCCAGCCGAGAGACTAGCACAGATACGCAGTATTTT. Amino acids: CASRETSTDTQYF. The V and J genes are TRBV6-5 and TRBJ2-3, with D unclear. This CDR3 contains 13 residues. Germline V gives CDR1 MNHEY, CDR2 SVGAGI. The ends were cut back, 8 bases at V and 0 bases at J, with 9 bases in the middle.

The rearrangement joins TRBV7-3 to TRBJ2-5, with TRBD1 identical over 9 bases. The trim removed 5 bases at V and 4 bases at J, leaving 2 bases unmatched. Germline CDR1 reads SGHTA; CDR2 reads FQGTGA. The length of the CDR3 is 13 residues. The CDR3 DNA reads as TGTGCCAGCAGCACAGGGGGCGGAGAGACCCAGTACTTC. Its protein is CASSTGGGETQYF. Variable domain in full (rest from reference TRBV7-3 and TRBJ2-5): GAGVSQTPSNKVTEKGKYVELRCDPISGHTALYWYRQSLGQGPEFLIYFQGTGAADDSGLPNDRFFAVRPEGSVSTLKIQRTERGDSAVYLCASSTGGGETQYFGPGTRLLVL.